Detailed here is one T cell receptor beta chain. The sample comes from a study of blood T cell repertoires in COVID-19. About the research overall: Both acute and convalescent COVID-19 samples were obtained from the United States, Italy and Spain. In each case, the material was cDNA or gDNA derived from T cells, B-cell-depleted T cells, or PBMCs.

V lost 1 base and J lost 7; bases outside the gene matches: 1. Germline CDR1 reads SGHVS; CDR2 reads FQNEAQ. This CDR3 has 13 amino acids. In the source study's methods: Amplification with reference gene primers provided the estimates of nucleated cell counts. Assay used: immunoSEQ multiplex PCR; TCRdb lists only in-frame clones, some missing. D and trimming were read from the DNA, whereas the V and J calls and clone size are those reported in that table. The sample lists 200,000 to 300,000 clones, around 90% occurring once. This sequence was found in a man aged 55-75 years who had recovered from COVID-19. Material: peripheral blood. The V call is TRBV7-8, the J call TRBJ1-5; 7 bases match TRBD1. The CDR3: CASSLDRGQPQHF. As DNA, the CDR3 is TGTGCCAGCAGCTTAGACAGGGGACAGCCCCAGCATTTT.